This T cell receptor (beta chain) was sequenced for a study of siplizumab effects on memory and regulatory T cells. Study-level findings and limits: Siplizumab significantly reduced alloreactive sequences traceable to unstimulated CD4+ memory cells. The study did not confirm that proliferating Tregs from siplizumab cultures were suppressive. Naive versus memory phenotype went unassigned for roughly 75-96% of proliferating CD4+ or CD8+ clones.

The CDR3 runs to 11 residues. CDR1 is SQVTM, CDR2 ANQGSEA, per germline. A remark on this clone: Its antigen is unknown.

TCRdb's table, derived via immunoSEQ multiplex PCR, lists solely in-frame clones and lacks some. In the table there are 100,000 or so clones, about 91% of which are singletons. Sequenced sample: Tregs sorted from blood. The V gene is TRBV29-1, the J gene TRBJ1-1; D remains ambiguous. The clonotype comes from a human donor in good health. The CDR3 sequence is CRNSPNTEAFF. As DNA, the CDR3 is TGCAGAAATTCCCCGAACACTGAAGCTTTCTTT. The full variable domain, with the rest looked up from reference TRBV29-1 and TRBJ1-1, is SAVISQKPSRDICQRGTSLTIQCQVDSQVTMMFWYRQQPGQSLTLIATANQGSEATYESGFVIDKFPISRPNLTFSTLTVSNMSPEDSSIYLCRNSPNTEAFFGQGTRLTVV.